This entry lists 32 T cell receptor beta chains sequenced from one sample in a study of radiotherapy plus CTLA-4 blockade in lung cancer. Assay used: immunoSEQ multiplex PCR; TCRdb lists only in-frame clones, some missing. The data show about 110,000 clones, around 85% seen once. The source was peripheral blood, collected from a patient treated with radiotherapy plus ipilimumab. These receptors came from a human donor with non-small cell lung cancer that progressed on radiotherapy plus ipilimumab. Some clones in this sample may be carry-over from other donors' samples.

This chain joins TRBV7-6 and TRBJ2-7; 9 bases match TRBD1. Germline lookup yields CDR1 SGHVS and CDR2 FNYEAQ. V gave up 5 bases and J gave up 3 bases; unmatched junction bases: 8. This CDR3 is built from 15 residues. The CDR3 coding sequence is TGTGCCAGCAGCCCCCGGACAGGGGTTGACTACGAGCAGTACTTC. Encoded protein: CASSPRTGVDYEQYF.

CDR3 residues: CASSQLETQYF. The CDR3 nucleotides are TGTGCCAGCAGCCAGTTAGAGACCCAGTACTTC. The rearrangement joins TRBV4-2 to TRBJ2-5; unclear D gene. Deletions cut 3 bases from V and 4 bases from J, with 3 bases between. The CDR3 has 11 residues. Germline V gene data show CDR1 as LGHNA and CDR2 as YNFKEQ.

This clone is categorized as medium-sized. The rearrangement links TRBV4-3 to TRBJ2-3; 9 nucleotides align to TRBD2. V shed 3 bases and J 1 base; nucleotides not matched to a gene: 11. The CDR3 runs to 18 residues. Per germline, CDR1 LGHNA and CDR2 YSLEER. The CDR3: CASSQGGGGASGTDTQYF. CDR3 sequence (DNA): TGCGCCAGCAGCCAGGGAGGCGGGGGGGCCTCGGGCACAGATACGCAGTATTTT.

The V and J genes are TRBV7-9 and TRBJ1-2, with D perhaps matching TRBD1 (5 bases). With 4 bases removed from V and 4 bases from J, the gap between germline ends came to 7 bases. The CDR3 consists of 12 residues. CDR1 and CDR2 from the germline V gene are SEHNR and FQNEAQ (reference sequence). This CDR3 is CASSYRGYGYTF. CDR3 nucleotide sequence: TGTGCCAGCAGCTATAGGGGCTATGGCTACACCTTC.

This CDR3 reads CASSLAGFDEQYF. The CDR3 region has the DNA TGTGCCAGCAGCTTAGCAGGGTTCGACGAGCAGTACTTC. The genes are TRBV7-8 and TRBJ2-7, with unresolved D. Germline-derived CDR1 and CDR2 are SGHVS and FQNEAQ. This CDR3 contains 13 residues. V gave up 0 bases and J gave up 5 bases, with 8 bases separating them. The complete variable domain, with remaining parts taken from reference TRBV7-8 and TRBJ2-7, reads GAGVSQSPRYKVAKRGQDVALRCDPISGHVSLFWYQQALGQGPEFLTYFQNEAQLDKSGLPSDRFFAERPEGSVSTLKIQRTQQEDSAVYLCASSLAGFDEQYFGPGTRLTVT.

This clone was counted a single time. This chain links TRBV5-1 with TRBJ1-4, with TRBD1 identical over 8 bases. The length of the CDR3 is 15 residues. V was pared by 4 bases and J by 3 bases, with 5 bases of the junction left unmatched. Per germline, CDR1 SGHRS and CDR2 YFSETQ. Written as DNA, the CDR3 is TGCGCCAGCAGCCGGACAGGGATCGCTAATGAAAAACTGTTTTTT. This sequence encodes CASSRTGIANEKLFF.

The chain carries TRBV7-2 and TRBJ2-7, with unresolved D. The CDR3 contains 13 residues. Trimming pared 1 base from V and 2 bases from J, leaving 6 bases between. From germline, CDR1 is SGHTA and CDR2 FQGNSA. The CDR3: CASSLDGTYEQYF. The DNA of the CDR3 is TGTGCCAGCAGCTTAGATGGGACCTACGAGCAGTACTTC. Drawing the rest from reference TRBV7-2 and TRBJ2-7, the complete variable domain is GAGVSQSPSNKVTEKGKDVELRCDPISGHTALYWYRQSLGQGLEFLIYFQGNSAPDKSGLPSDRFSAERTGGSVSTLTIQRTQQEDSAVYLCASSLDGTYEQYFGPGTRLTVT.

The gene calls are TRBV6-6 and TRBJ2-1, with unresolved D. The V and J ends lost 10 bases and 3 bases respectively, with 10 bases between them. This CDR3 has 12 amino acids. CDR1 is MNHNY and CDR2 is SVGAGI in the germline V gene (reference sequence). The DNA for the CDR3 is TGTGCCACCCAGACGGTCTACAATGAGCAGTTCTTC. The encoded protein is CATQTVYNEQFF.

The chain is built from TRBV7-2 and TRBJ1-6; D is ambiguous. The CDR3 is made up of 16 amino acids. Between the trimmed V and J ends, which lost 1 base and 0 bases, there was a span of 7 bases. Germline V gene data show CDR1 as SGHTA and CDR2 as FQGNSA. The CDR3 DNA sequence: TGTGCCAGCAGCTTAGGAGCCCTCTCCTATAATTCACCCCTCCACTTT. Translating it yields CASSLGALSYNSPLHF.

This chain connects TRBV5-1 to TRBJ1-5; no clear D gene. The CDR3 loop spans 15 amino acids. CDR1 is SGHRS and CDR2 is YFSETQ in the germline V gene. Trimming removed 1 base at V and 2 bases at J, with 10 bases between. CDR3 DNA: TGCGCCAGCAGCTTGTCCCCCGGAGGCAATCAGCCCCAGCATTTT. Translated, it gives CASSLSPGGNQPQHF.

V is TRBV4-1 and J is TRBJ2-5; maybe TRBD1 (5 bases). The last part of the DNA fits TRBJ2-7 better; the J call may be wrong. Per germline, CDR1 MGHRA and CDR2 YSYEKL. This CDR3 comprises 15 residues. The CDR3 loop reads CASSRQGSPDYEQYF. The CDR3 DNA follows: TGCGCCAGCAGCCGCCAGGGTTCACCCGACTACGAGCAGTACTTC.

The chain uses TRBV18 and TRBJ2-4, with 9 bases that match TRBD1. Germline lookup yields CDR1 KGHSH and CDR2 LQKENI. This CDR3 contains 15 residues. Trimming cost V 0 bases and J 11 bases; bases outside gene matches: 8. In nucleotides, the CDR3 is TGTGCCAGCTCACCACCCTTGACGACAGGGGGAGTTCAGTACTTC. Encoded protein: CASSPPLTTGGVQYF.

The J gene is TRBJ2-1, the V gene TRBV7-6; D perhaps matches TRBD2 (6 bases). Germline V gives CDR1 SGHVS, CDR2 FNYEAQ. V lost 5 bases to trimming and J lost 3 bases, with 14 bases between them. This CDR3 comprises 15 residues. The CDR3 bases are TGTGCCAGCAGCACTTTCGCGGGGAACTACAATGAGCAGTTCTTC. Translating gives CASSTFAGNYNEQFF.

J is TRBJ2-7 and V is TRBV9, with 11 nucleotides matching TRBD1. This CDR3 is built from 16 residues. Germline V CDR1 and CDR2: SGDLS, YYNGEE. Trimming at V came to 0 bases and at J to 6 bases, leaving 8 bases not matched to a gene. The CDR3 loop is CASSVGFGQGAFEQYF. DNA for the CDR3: TGTGCCAGCAGCGTAGGATTTGGACAGGGGGCTTTCGAGCAGTACTTC.

This chain uses TRBV28 with TRBJ2-1; TRBD2 might be the D (7 bases). Trimming took 3 bases from V and 2 from J, leaving 8 bases between them. The germline V gene encodes CDR1 MDHEN and CDR2 SYDVKM. CDR3 length: 14 residues. CDR3 DNA: TGTGCCAGCAGTTTGGGGGGGCCCTACAATGAGCAGTTCTTC. Protein sequence: CASSLGGPYNEQFF. The whole variable domain, remainder taken from reference TRBV28 and TRBJ2-1, is DVKVTQSSRYLVKRTGEKVFLECVQDMDHENMFWYRQDPGLGLRLIYFSYDVKMKEKGDIPEGYSVSREKKERFSLILESASTNQTSMYLCASSLGGPYNEQFFGPGTRLTVL.

Remarks on this clone: Other DNA sequences in the sample encode the same CDR3. V and J are TRBV10-3 and TRBJ1-2; D is ambiguous. The CDR3 runs to 12 residues. Per germline, CDR1 ENHRY and CDR2 SYGVKD. V was shortened by 6 bases and J by 5 bases, with 10 bases between the two germline ends. The CDR3 reads CAISVGDYGYTF. CDR3 nucleotide sequence: TGTGCCATCAGCGTCGGGGATTATGGCTACACCTTC.

The chain couples TRBV2 to TRBJ1-3, with 8 bases fitting TRBD1. Germline loops: CDR1 SNHLY, CDR2 FYNNEI. J was trimmed by 2 bases and V by 6 bases; bases with no gene match: 3. The CDR3 contains 14 residues. The DNA for the CDR3 is TGTGCCAGCAGCGGACAGGGCCCTGGAAACACCATATATTTT. Translated, it gives CASSGQGPGNTIYF.

This clone showed up just a few times. This chain joins TRBV18 and TRBJ2-3; D gene uncertain. In germline, CDR1 is KGHSH, CDR2 LQKENI. Deletions cut 3 bases from V and 12 bases from J, with 13 bases between. The CDR3 length is 12 residues. As DNA, the CDR3 is TGTGCCAGCTCACCCACTGTGGGCCTACAGTATTTT. Its translation is CASSPTVGLQYF. The entire variable domain, with the rest obtained from reference TRBV18 and TRBJ2-3, is as follows: NAGVMQNPRHLVRRRGQEARLRCSPMKGHSHVYWYRQLPEEGLKFMVYLQKENIIDESGMPKERFSAEFPKEGPSILRIQQVVRGDSAAYFCASSPTVGLQYFGPGTRLTVL.

The chain is built from TRBV4-3 and TRBJ1-5, with no clear D. V was trimmed by 1 base and J by 5 bases, leaving 12 bases between them. Germline CDR1 is LGHNA and CDR2 is YSLEER. The CDR3 spans 15 residues. CDR3 DNA: TGCGCCAGCAGCCAAGGGAGTACAGTTTATCAGCCCCAGCATTTT. As protein: CASSQGSTVYQPQHF.

The V call is TRBV18, the J call TRBJ2-1; D possibly uses TRBD1 or TRBD2 (5 bases each). The CDR3 is made up of 14 amino acids. CDR1 KGHSH and CDR2 LQKENI come from the germline V gene. Trimming cost V 5 bases and J 6 bases, with 14 bases left between them. CDR3 residues: CASSLAQGSNEQFF. The CDR3 nucleotides read TGTGCCAGCTCATTAGCGCAGGGAAGCAATGAGCAGTTCTTC.

This clone has only one observation. The rearrangement joins TRBV5-1 to TRBJ2-1, with D possibly being TRBD1 or TRBD2 (5 bases each). The V gene lost 0 bases and the J gene lost 4 bases, with 17 bases spanning the gap. The CDR3 totals 17 residues. Germline-derived CDR1 and CDR2 are SGHRS and YFSETQ. The CDR3 bases are TGCGCCAGCAGCTTGGCCGAGTTTGGGACGAGTTACAATGAGCAGTTCTTC. Its protein product is CASSLAEFGTSYNEQFF.

The chain combines TRBV9 with TRBJ1-2; D remains unclear. Germline loops: CDR1 SGDLS, CDR2 YYNGEE. The CDR3 sequence is 13 residues long. The V gene lost 1 base and the J gene lost 5 bases, with 9 bases spanning the gap. The CDR3 DNA reads TGTGCCAGCAGCGTAAGGGAGGGATATGGCTACACCTTC. It translates to CASSVREGYGYTF. The complete variable domain, with remaining parts taken from reference TRBV9 and TRBJ1-2, reads DSGVTQTPKHLITATGQRVTLRCSPRSGDLSVYWYQQSLDQGLQFLIQYYNGEERAKGNILERFSAQQFPDLHSELNLSSLELGDSALYFCASSVREGYGYTFGSGTRLTVV.

V usage is TRBV5-1 and J usage is TRBJ1-2; 7 bases are shared with TRBD1. J was trimmed by 4 bases and V by 4 bases; bases with no gene match: 7. Per germline, CDR1 SGHRS and CDR2 YFSETQ. The CDR3 loop spans 14 amino acids. CDR3 nucleotides: TGCGCCAGCAGCCCCGGACAGGACAGCTATGGCTACACCTTC. Translating gives CASSPGQDSYGYTF.

V gene TRBV9 combines with J gene TRBJ1-2, with a possible D match to TRBD1 (5 bases). The CDR3 length is 17 residues. The germline V gene has CDR1 SGDLS and CDR2 YYNGEE. Trimming pared 4 bases from V and 4 bases from J, leaving 23 bases between. The CDR3 DNA reads TGTGCCAGCAGCCCAGAAGTTGTTGACAGTCTCAGCTATGGCTACACCTTC. Its protein product is CASSPEVVDSLSYGYTF. The full variable domain, rest sourced from reference TRBV9 and TRBJ1-2, is DSGVTQTPKHLITATGQRVTLRCSPRSGDLSVYWYQQSLDQGLQFLIQYYNGEERAKGNILERFSAQQFPDLHSELNLSSLELGDSALYFCASSPEVVDSLSYGYTFGSGTRLTVV.

In regard to this clone: Other DNA sequences of this sample code for an identical CDR3. CDR3 in amino acids: CASSLGGGADTGELFF. The CDR3 coding sequence is TGCGCCAGCAGCTTGGGTGGGGGAGCGGACACCGGGGAGCTGTTTTTT. The chain links TRBV5-1 to TRBJ2-2, with D perhaps given as TRBD1 or TRBD2 (5 bases each). This CDR3 has 16 residues. Germline V gives CDR1 SGHRS, CDR2 YFSETQ. Trimming removed 0 bases at V and 3 bases at J, with 12 bases between.

The rearrangement joins TRBV4-2 to TRBJ2-2; D ambiguous. Germline assignment: CDR1 LGHNA and CDR2 YNFKEQ. CDR3 length: 16 residues. V was trimmed by 1 base and J by 3 bases, leaving 12 bases between them. Here the CDR3 DNA reads TGTGCCAGCAGCCAAGGAGGTCACAGTTACACCGGGGAGCTGTTTTTT. Translating it yields CASSQGGHSYTGELFF.

V and J are TRBV4-3 and TRBJ2-3, with 12 bases that match TRBD2. The CDR3 totals 16 residues. V was pared by 5 bases and J by 0 bases, with 3 bases of the junction left unmatched. Germline V gene sequence: CDR1 LGHNA, CDR2 YSLEER. The CDR3 DNA follows: TGCGCCAGCAGCGTTGGACTAGCGGGGAGCACAGATACGCAGTATTTT. Protein sequence: CASSVGLAGSTDTQYF.

This clone occurred once. The J gene is TRBJ1-1, the V gene TRBV11-1; D possibly corresponds to TRBD1 (5 bases). CDR3 length: 14 amino acids. The V end was cut by 1 base, the J end by 3 bases, with 9 bases between. CDR1 is SGHAT and CDR2 is FQDESV in the germline V gene (reference sequence). The CDR3 DNA sequence: TGTGCCAGCAGCTTAGTTGAGGGGTACACTGAAGCTTTCTTT. Its protein is CASSLVEGYTEAFF.

The chain has TRBV5-1 and TRBJ2-7; D is tentatively TRBD1 or TRBD2 (7 bases each). Trimming left V 3 bases short and J 0 bases short, with 19 bases between. This CDR3 is 17 amino acids long. Germline-derived CDR1 and CDR2 are SGHRS and YFSETQ. CDR3 protein: CASSSSRGGRISYEQYF. DNA of the CDR3: TGCGCCAGCAGCTCCTCCAGGGGGGGACGGATCTCCTACGAGCAGTACTTC.

The chain uses TRBV4-2 and TRBJ2-3, with D perhaps TRBD1 (6 bases). This CDR3 is 18 amino acids long. Per the germline V gene, CDR1 is LGHNA and CDR2 is YNFKEQ. The V and J ends lost 0 bases and 1 base respectively, with 17 bases between them. CDR3 in amino acids: CASSQEGWLDRRTDTQYF. The CDR3 DNA follows: TGTGCCAGCAGCCAAGAAGGATGGCTGGACAGACGCACAGATACGCAGTATTTT.

The rearrangement uses TRBV19 and TRBJ1-6; TRBD1 matches 9 bases. In germline, CDR1 is LNHDA, CDR2 SQIVND (reference sequence). CDR3 length equals 16 residues. After removal of 7 bases from V and 9 bases from J, the junction contained 13 bases not matched to a gene. The CDR3 loop reads CASTPSAGQGASPLHF. Written as DNA, the CDR3 is TGTGCCAGTACCCCCTCAGCGGGACAGGGAGCTTCACCCCTCCACTTT.

V usage is TRBV6-5 and J usage is TRBJ2-7, with TRBD2 identical over 12 bases. Germline CDR1 is MNHEY and CDR2 is SVGAGI. J gave up 4 bases and V 0 bases, and 4 bases lay outside the gene matches. This CDR3 region has 16 residues. The CDR3 coding sequence is TGTGCCAGCAGTTACTCCCCTAGCGGGGGGGCTTACGAGCAGTACTTC. This codes for CASSYSPSGGAYEQYF.